This record covers a single TCR beta chain. The data were taken from a study of blood T cell repertoires in COVID-19. Cohorts were determined from participant-reported clinical history. The CDR3 is made up of 12 amino acids. V lost 8 bases to trimming and J lost 4 bases; unmatched junction nucleotides: 4. Looked up from germline, CDR1 is MNHEY and CDR2 is SMNVEV (reference sequence). Using immunoSEQ multiplex PCR, the repertoire was profiled, and TCRdb retains in-frame clones only, with some absent. Of approximately 220,000 clones listed, 84% are singletons. The sequence was obtained from a woman between 40 and 50 years old who had recovered from COVID-19. This chain links TRBV27 with TRBJ1-2; 7 bases match TRBD1. The specimen was PBMCs or T cells enriched from blood (not recorded which). In nucleotides, the CDR3 is TGTGCCAGCTGGGGACAGTTCTATGGCTACACCTTC. Its translation: CASWGQFYGYTF.